This T cell receptor (beta chain) was documented in a study of technical replicates of blood from a handful of donors. Method: immunoSEQ multiplex PCR; TCRdb's copy keeps in-frame clones and lacks some. The sample carries 75,000 to 100,000 clones, under 95% recorded once. The CDR3 totals 15 residues. Trimming took off 2 bases at V and 5 bases at J, with 14 bases between the two ends. The V gene's germline CDR1 is MDHEN and CDR2 SYDVKM. This clonotype was obtained from a human donor in good health. The genes are TRBV28 and TRBJ2-3; D ambiguous. The sequenced sample consisted of T cells isolated from PBMCs. The CDR3 spells CASSLSTPSGDTQYF. The CDR3 nucleotides read TGTGCCAGCAGTTTAAGTACTCCTTCCGGAGATACGCAGTATTTT.